This T cell receptor (beta chain) was sequenced during a study of response to subunit inactivated influenza vaccine (dated by TCRdb to between 2018 and 2020). For context, the study as a whole: Deep quantitative profiling of the T cell receptor repertoire was used in the study to follow responses to a trivalent subunit inactivated influenza vaccine.

The library came from RT-PCR. The instrument given in TCRdb is Illumina HiSeq 2500. Clones were called with MiXCR by TCRdb after fastp trimmed the public reads at Q25, and only in-frame beta chains were retained. For every CDR3 protein sequence, its rows merge into one entry that carries the most common genes and DNA. A total of about 650,000 distinct CDR3 sequences appear in this sample, less than 20% of them only once. The ten most abundant clones make up roughly 12% of the sample. As concerns this clonotype: The target of this receptor is not known. No base qualities exist here, and no much larger clone lies one base off it.

Broader findings and caveats from the paper: It was suggested by the authors that each seasonal influenza vaccination may recruit only a limited number of new T cells.

Sequenced here: PBMCs from blood, sampled 11 to 12 days after vaccination. The clonotype comes from a man aged 50-59 years who received an inactivated influenza vaccine. Donor details come from another sample of the same person, matched by shared clones.

The nucleotide sequence is TGTGCCAGCTCACCAGCCCTAGGTGAGACCCAGTACTTC. Translated, this is CASSPALGETQYF. Recombination linked TRBV18 to TRBJ2-5, with an unclear D gene assignment. The CDR3 goes from the cysteine to the phenylalanine over 13 residues. Only CDR3 DNA remains: 39 bases, in frame from the first base. The junction shows trimming of 2 bases on V and 5 bases on J, plus 9 bases between the germline ends. In the germline V gene, CDR1 corresponds to KGHSH and CDR2 to LQKENI. Joined to the reference TRBV18 and TRBJ2-5 proteins, this CDR3 gives the full variable domain: NAGVMQNPRHLVRRRGQEARLRCSPMKGHSHVYWYRQLPEEGLKFMVYLQKENIIDESGMPKERFSAEFPKEGPSILRIQQVVRGDSAAYFCASSPALGETQYFGPGTRLLVL.